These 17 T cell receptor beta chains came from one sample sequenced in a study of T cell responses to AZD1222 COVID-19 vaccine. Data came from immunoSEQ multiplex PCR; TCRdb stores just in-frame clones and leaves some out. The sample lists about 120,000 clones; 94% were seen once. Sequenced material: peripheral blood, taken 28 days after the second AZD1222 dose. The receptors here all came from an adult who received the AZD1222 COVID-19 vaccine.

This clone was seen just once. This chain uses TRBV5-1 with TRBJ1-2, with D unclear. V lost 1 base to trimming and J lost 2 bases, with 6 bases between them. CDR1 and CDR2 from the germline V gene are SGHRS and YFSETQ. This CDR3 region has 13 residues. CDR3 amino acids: CASSLTQNYGYTF. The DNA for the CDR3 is TGCGCCAGCAGCTTGACGCAGAACTATGGCTACACCTTC.

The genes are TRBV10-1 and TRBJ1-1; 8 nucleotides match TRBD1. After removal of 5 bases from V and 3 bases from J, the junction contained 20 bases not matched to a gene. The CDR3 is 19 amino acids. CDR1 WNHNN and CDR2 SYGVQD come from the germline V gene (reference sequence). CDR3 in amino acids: CASSRNLRGRSAGHTEAFF. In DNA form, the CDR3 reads TGCGCCAGCAGTCGAAACCTCAGGGGGCGGTCGGCGGGTCACACTGAAGCTTTCTTT.

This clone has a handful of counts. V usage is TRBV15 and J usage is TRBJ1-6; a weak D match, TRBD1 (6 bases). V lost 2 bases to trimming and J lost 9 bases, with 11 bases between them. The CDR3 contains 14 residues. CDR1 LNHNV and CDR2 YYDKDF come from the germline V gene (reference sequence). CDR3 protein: CATSRPGEGSPLHF. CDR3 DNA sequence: TGTGCCACCAGCAGACCAGGGGAGGGTTCACCCCTCCACTTT.

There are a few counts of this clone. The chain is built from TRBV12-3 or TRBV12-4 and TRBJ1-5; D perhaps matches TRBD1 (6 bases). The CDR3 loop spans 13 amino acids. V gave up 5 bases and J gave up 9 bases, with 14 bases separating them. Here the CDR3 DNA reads TGTGCCAGCAGTCAGGGGCGCCGCGGGCCCCAGCATTTT. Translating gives CASSQGRRGPQHF.

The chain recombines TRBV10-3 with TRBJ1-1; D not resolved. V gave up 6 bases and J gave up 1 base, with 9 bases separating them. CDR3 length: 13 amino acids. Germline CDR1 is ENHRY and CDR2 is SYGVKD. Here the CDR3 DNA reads TGTGCCATCAGCTCCACAGAGAACACTGAAGCTTTCTTT. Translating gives CAISSTENTEAFF.

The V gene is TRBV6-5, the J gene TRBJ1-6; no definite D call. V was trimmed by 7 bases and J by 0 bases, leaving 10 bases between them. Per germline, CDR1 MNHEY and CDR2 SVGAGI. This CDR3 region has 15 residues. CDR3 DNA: TGTGCCAGCACGGCCACGAGCTCCTATAATTCACCCCTCCACTTT. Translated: CASTATSSYNSPLHF.

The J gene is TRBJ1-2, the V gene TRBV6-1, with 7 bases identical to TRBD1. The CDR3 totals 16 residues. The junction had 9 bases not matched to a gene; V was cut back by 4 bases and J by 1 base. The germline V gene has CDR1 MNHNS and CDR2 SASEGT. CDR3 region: CASSAPQGVFNYGYTF. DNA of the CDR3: TGTGCCAGCAGTGCCCCCCAGGGGGTCTTTAACTATGGCTACACCTTC.

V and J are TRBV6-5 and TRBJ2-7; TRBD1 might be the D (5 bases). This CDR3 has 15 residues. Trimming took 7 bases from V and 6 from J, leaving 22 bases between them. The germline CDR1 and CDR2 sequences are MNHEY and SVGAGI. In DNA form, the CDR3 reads TGTGCCAGCACCAGGGCGGAGAGCCTCCTTGGCGAGCAGTACTTC. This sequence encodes CASTRAESLLGEQYF.

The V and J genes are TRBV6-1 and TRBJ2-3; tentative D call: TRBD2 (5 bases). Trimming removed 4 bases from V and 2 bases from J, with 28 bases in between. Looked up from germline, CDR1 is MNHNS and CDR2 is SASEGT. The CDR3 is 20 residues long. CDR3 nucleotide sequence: TGTGCCAGCAGTGTCGGCTGGGTTGGGGTAACGGGGTCCGCCACAGATACGCAGTATTTT. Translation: CASSVGWVGVTGSATDTQYF.

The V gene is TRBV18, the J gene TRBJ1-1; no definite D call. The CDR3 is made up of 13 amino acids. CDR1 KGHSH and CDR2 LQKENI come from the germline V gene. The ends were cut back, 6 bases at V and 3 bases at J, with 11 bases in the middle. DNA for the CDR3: TGTGCCAGCTCCCTTAGCAGAGACACTGAAGCTTTCTTT. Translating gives CASSLSRDTEAFF.

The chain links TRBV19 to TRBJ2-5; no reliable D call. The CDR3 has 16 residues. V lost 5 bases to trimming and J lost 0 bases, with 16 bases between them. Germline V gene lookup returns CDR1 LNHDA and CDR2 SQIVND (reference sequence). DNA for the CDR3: TGTGCCAGTAGTCGCTTGCCCCAAGGGCACCAAGAGACCCAGTACTTC. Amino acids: CASSRLPQGHQETQYF. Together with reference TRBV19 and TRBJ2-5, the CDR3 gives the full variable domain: DGGITQSPKYLFRKEGQNVTLSCEQNLNHDAMYWYRQDPGQGLRLIYYSQIVNDFQKGDIAEGYSVSREKKESFPLTVTSAQKNPTAFYLCASSRLPQGHQETQYFGPGTRLLVL.

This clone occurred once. The DNA of the CDR3 is TGTGCCAGCAGCTTATCGACAGGGTCGGGTACTGAAGCTTTCTTT. Translation: CASSLSTGSGTEAFF. The V call is TRBV11-2, the J call TRBJ1-1, with 7 bases identical to TRBD1. The germline V gene encodes CDR1 SGHAT and CDR2 FQNNGV. The ends lost 2 bases at V and 5 bases at J; junction bases unmatched: 8. This CDR3 has 15 amino acids. Filled out from reference TRBV11-2 and TRBJ1-1, the complete variable domain reads EAGVAQSPRYKIIEKRQSVAFWCNPISGHATLYWYQQILGQGPKLLIQFQNNGVVDDSQLPKDRFSAERLKGVDSTLKIQPAKLEDSAVYLCASSLSTGSGTEAFFGQGTRLTVV.

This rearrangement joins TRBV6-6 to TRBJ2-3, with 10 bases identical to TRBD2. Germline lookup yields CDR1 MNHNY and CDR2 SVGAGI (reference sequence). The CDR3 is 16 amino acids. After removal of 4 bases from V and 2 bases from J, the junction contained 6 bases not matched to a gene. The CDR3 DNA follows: TGTGCCAGCAGTTCCTTACTAGCGGGATTCACAGATACGCAGTATTTT. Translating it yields CASSSLLAGFTDTQYF.

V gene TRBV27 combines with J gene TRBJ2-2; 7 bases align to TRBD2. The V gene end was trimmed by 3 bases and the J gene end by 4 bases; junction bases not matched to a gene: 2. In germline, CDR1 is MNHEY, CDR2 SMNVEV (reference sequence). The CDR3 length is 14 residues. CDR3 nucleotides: TGTGCCAGCAGTTTCGGCGGGGGCACCGGGGAGCTGTTTTTT. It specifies CASSFGGGTGELFF.

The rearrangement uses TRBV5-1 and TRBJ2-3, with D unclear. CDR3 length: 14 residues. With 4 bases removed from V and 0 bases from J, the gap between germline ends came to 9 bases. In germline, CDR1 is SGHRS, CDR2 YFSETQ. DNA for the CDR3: TGCGCCAGCAGCCAAACTACTAGCACAGATACGCAGTATTTT. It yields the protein CASSQTTSTDTQYF.

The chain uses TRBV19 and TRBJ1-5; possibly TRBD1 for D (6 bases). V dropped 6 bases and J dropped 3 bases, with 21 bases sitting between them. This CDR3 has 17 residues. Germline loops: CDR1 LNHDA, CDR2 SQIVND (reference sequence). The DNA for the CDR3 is TGTGCCAGTAGCACCATACAGGGATCCGCTAACAATCAGCCCCAGCATTTT. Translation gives CASSTIQGSANNQPQHF. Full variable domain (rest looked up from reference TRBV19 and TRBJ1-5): DGGITQSPKYLFRKEGQNVTLSCEQNLNHDAMYWYRQDPGQGLRLIYYSQIVNDFQKGDIAEGYSVSREKKESFPLTVTSAQKNPTAFYLCASSTIQGSANNQPQHFGDGTRLSIL.

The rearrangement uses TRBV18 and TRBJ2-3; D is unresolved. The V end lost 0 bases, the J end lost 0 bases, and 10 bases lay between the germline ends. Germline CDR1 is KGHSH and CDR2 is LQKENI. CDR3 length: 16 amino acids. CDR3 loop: CASSPPPTASTDTQYF. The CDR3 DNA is TGTGCCAGCTCACCACCCCCAACCGCTAGCACAGATACGCAGTATTTT.